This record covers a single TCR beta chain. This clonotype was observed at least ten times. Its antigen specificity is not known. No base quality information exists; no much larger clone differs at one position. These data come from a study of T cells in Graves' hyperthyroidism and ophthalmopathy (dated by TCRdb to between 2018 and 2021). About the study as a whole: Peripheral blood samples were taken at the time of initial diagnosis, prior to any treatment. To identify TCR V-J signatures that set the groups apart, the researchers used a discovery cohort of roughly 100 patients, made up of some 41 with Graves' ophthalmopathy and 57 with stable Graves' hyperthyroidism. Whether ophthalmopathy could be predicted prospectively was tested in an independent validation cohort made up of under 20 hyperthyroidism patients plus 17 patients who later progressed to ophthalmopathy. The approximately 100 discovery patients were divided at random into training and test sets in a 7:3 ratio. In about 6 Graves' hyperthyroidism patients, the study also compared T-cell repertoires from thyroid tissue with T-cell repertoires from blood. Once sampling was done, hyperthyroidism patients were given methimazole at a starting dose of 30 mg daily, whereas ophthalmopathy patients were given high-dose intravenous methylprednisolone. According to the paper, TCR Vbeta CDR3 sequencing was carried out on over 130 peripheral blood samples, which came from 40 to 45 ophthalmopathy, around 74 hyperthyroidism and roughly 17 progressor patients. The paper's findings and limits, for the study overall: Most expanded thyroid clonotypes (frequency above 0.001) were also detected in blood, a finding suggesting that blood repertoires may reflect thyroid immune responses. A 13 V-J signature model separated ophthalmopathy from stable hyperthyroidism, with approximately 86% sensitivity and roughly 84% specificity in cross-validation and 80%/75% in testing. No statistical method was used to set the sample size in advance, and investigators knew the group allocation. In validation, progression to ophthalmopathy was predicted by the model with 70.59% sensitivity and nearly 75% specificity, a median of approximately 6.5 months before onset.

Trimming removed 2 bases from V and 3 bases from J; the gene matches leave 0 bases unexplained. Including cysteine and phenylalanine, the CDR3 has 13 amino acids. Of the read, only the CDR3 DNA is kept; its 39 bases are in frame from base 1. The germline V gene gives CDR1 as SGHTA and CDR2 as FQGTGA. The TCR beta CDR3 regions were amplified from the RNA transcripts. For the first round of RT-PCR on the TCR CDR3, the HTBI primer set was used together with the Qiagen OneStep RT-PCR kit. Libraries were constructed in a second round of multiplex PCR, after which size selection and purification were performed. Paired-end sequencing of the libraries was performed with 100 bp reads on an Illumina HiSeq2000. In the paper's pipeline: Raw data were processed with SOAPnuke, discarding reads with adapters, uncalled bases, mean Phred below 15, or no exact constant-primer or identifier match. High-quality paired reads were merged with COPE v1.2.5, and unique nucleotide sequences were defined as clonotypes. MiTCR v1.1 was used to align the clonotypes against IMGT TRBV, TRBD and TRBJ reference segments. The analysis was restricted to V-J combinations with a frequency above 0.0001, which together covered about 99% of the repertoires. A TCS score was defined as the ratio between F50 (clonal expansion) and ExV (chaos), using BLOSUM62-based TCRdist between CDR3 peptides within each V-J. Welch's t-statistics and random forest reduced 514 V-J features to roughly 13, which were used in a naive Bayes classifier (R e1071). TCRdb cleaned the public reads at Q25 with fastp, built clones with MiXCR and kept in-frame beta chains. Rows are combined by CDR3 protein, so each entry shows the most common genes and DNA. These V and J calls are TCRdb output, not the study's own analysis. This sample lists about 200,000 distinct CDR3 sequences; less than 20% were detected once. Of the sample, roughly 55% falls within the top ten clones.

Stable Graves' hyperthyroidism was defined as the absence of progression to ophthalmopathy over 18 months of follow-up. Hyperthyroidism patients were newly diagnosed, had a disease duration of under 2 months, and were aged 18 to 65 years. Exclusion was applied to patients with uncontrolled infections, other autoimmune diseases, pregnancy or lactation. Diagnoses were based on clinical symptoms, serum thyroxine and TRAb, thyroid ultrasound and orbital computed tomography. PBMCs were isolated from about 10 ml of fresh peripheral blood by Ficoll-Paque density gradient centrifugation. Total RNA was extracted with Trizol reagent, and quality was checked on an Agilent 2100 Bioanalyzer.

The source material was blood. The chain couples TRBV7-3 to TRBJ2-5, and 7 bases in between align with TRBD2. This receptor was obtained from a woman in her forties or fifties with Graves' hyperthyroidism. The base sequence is TGTGCCAGCAGCTTACTAGCGGAAGAGACCCAGTACTTC. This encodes CASSLLAEETQYF.